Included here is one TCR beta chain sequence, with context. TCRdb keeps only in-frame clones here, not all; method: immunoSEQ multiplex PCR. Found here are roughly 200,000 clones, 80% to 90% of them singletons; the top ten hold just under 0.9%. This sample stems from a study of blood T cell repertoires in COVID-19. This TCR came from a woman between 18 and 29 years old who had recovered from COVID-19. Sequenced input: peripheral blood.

CDR3 in amino acids: CASRRGTSGGPIGELFF. The CDR3 nucleotides read TGTGCCAGCAGACGCGGCACCAGCGGGGGTCCTATCGGGGAGCTGTTTTTT. The chain is built from TRBV7-3 and TRBJ2-2; 8 bases line up with TRBD2. The germline CDR1 and CDR2 sequences are SGHTA and FQGTGA. The CDR3 has 17 amino acids. J lost 7 bases, V lost 6 bases, and 16 bases had no gene match.